The 3 T cell receptor beta chains below all came from one sample that was sequenced in a study of shared clonotypes between healthy human individuals. Using immunoSEQ multiplex PCR, the repertoire was profiled, and TCRdb retains in-frame clones only, with some absent. The repertoire holds some 2.4 million clones, with roughly 93% as singletons. The sample comprised naive CD4+ T cells from PBMCs. Subset in this sample: CD45RA+ positively selected. The receptors here all came from a man younger than 35 in good health. Some clones in this sample may be carry-over from other donors' samples.

This clone appeared a few times. V and J are TRBV18 and TRBJ2-2; D unresolved. Trimming took 2 bases from V and 2 from J, leaving 9 bases between them. The CDR3 has 15 amino acids. The germline gives CDR1 KGHSH, CDR2 LQKENI. The CDR3 loop reads CASSPNLLNTGELFF. The CDR3 bases are TGTGCCAGCTCACCAAACCTACTTAACACCGGGGAGCTGTTTTTT.

CDR3 DNA sequence: TGTGCCAGCAGCCCGACCCAGGGAATTGACACTGAAGCTTTCTTT. Amino acids: CASSPTQGIDTEAFF. The chain is built from TRBV9 and TRBJ1-1; a possible D gene is TRBD1 (5 bases). The CDR3 length is 15 residues. V was cut by 4 bases and J by 3 bases, with 16 bases left in between. The germline CDR1 and CDR2 sequences are SGDLS and YYNGEE. The full variable domain, rest sourced from reference TRBV9 and TRBJ1-1, is DSGVTQTPKHLITATGQRVTLRCSPRSGDLSVYWYQQSLDQGLQFLIQYYNGEERAKGNILERFSAQQFPDLHSELNLSSLELGDSALYFCASSPTQGIDTEAFFGQGTRLTVV.

V and J are TRBV30 and TRBJ2-7, with 11 bases aligning to TRBD2. Trimming removed 3 bases from V and 6 bases from J; junction bases left unmatched: 7. CDR1 and CDR2 from the germline V gene are GTSNPN and SVGIG (reference sequence). The CDR3 covers 14 residues. The CDR3 DNA sequence: TGTGCCTGGAGCGCGGGACTAGCGGACCCCGAGCAGTACTTC. It yields the protein CAWSAGLADPEQYF.